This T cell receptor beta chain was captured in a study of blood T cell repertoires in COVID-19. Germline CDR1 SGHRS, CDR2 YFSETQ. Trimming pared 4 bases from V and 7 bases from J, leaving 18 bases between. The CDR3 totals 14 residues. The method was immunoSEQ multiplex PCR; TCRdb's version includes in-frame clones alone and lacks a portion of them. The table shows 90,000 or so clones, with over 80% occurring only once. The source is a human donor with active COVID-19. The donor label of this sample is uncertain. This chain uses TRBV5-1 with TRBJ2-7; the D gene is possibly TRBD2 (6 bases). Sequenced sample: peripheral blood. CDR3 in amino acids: CASSPGLSSLEQYF. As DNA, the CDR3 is TGCGCCAGCAGCCCTGGACTATCTAGTTTGGAGCAGTACTTC.